A single sample gave rise to the 12 T cell receptor beta chains below, sequenced in a study of PD-1 blockade in mismatch repair-deficient tumors. Method: immunoSEQ multiplex PCR; TCRdb's copy keeps in-frame clones and lacks some. The sample includes some 25,000 clones, around 84% of them seen just once. Here the sequenced sample was PBMCs, taken before pembrolizumab treatment. These receptors were collected from an adult with mismatch repair-deficient cancer.

This chain joins TRBV9 and TRBJ2-1; tentatively, D is TRBD1 (7 bases). The CDR3 consists of 15 residues. CDR1 and CDR2 (germline): SGDLS, YYNGEE. Trimming removed 3 bases from V and 12 bases from J, with 22 bases in between. CDR3 residues: CASSALTGTSVRQFF. CDR3 sequence (DNA): TGTGCCAGCAGCGCCCTGACAGGGACTTCGGTTCGGCAGTTCTTC.

The rearrangement joins TRBV4-2 to TRBJ1-5, with D hard to call. CDR1 is LGHNA and CDR2 is YNFKEQ in the germline V gene. The CDR3 runs to 16 residues. V was trimmed by 1 base and J by 4 bases, leaving 14 bases between them. This CDR3 reads CASSQGSQIWNQPQHF. In DNA form, the CDR3 reads TGTGCCAGCAGCCAAGGTTCCCAGATATGGAATCAGCCCCAGCATTTT.

The genes are TRBV7-3 and TRBJ2-1; weak D call: TRBD2 (5 bases). Trimming pared 4 bases from V and 1 base from J, leaving 8 bases between. CDR1 and CDR2 from the germline V gene are SGHTA and FQGTGA. The CDR3 spans 14 residues. The CDR3 spells CASSSGGSYNEQFF. The CDR3 DNA reads as TGTGCCAGCAGCTCGGGCGGGTCCTACAATGAGCAGTTCTTC.

The chain links TRBV18 to TRBJ2-1; D is uncertain. V lost 2 bases to trimming and J lost 3 bases, with 11 bases between them. This CDR3 region has 15 residues. Germline V gives CDR1 KGHSH, CDR2 LQKENI. CDR3 sequence reads: CASSPNYVGYNEQFF. The CDR3, as DNA: TGTGCCAGCTCACCAAACTATGTCGGCTACAATGAGCAGTTCTTC.

This clone has only a few counts. The rearrangement links TRBV18 to TRBJ2-7, with TRBD2 matching over 8 bases. Germline V gives CDR1 KGHSH, CDR2 LQKENI. The CDR3 extends over 16 amino acids. Unmatched junction bases numbered 11, after V lost 0 bases and J lost 7 bases. As DNA, the CDR3 is TGTGCCAGCTCACCACCCACCCCCGGGACTAGGGGAGAGCAGTACTTC. Amino acid sequence: CASSPPTPGTRGEQYF.

This clone has just one count. The J gene is TRBJ2-1, the V gene TRBV9; 12 positions agree with TRBD2. The germline CDR1 and CDR2 sequences are SGDLS and YYNGEE. This CDR3 spans 14 amino acids. V shed 1 base and J 13 bases; nucleotides not matched to a gene: 6. The CDR3 loop is CASSVTGTSGPQFF. The DNA of the CDR3 is TGTGCCAGCAGCGTAACCGGGACTAGCGGGCCCCAGTTCTTC.

This clone was detected only a few times. The rearrangement uses TRBV18 and TRBJ2-7; 7 nucleotides align to TRBD2. Germline V gene sequence: CDR1 KGHSH, CDR2 LQKENI. The CDR3 runs to 14 residues. The J segment lost 2 bases and the V segment lost 3 bases, leaving 4 bases of the junction unmatched. Here the CDR3 DNA reads TGTGCCAGCTCACCCCCGGGACTAACCTACGAGCAGTACTTC. Its translation: CASSPPGLTYEQYF.

The chain employs TRBV2 and TRBJ1-1, with 9 positions matching TRBD1. J lost 6 bases, V lost 6 bases, and 5 bases had no gene match. The germline V gene has CDR1 SNHLY and CDR2 FYNNEI. There are 13 residues in the CDR3. The CDR3 nucleotides are TGTGCCAGCAGCGGACAGGGGTACGCTGAAGCTTTCTTT. Translation: CASSGQGYAEAFF.

The rearrangement links TRBV18 to TRBJ1-1; TRBD1 matches at 9 bases. CDR3 length: 15 amino acids. Germline CDR1 is KGHSH and CDR2 is LQKENI. Trimming removed 4 bases from V and 1 base from J; junction bases left unmatched: 4. CDR3 nucleotide sequence: TGTGCCAGCTCACGAGGGACAGGGCCGAACACTGAAGCTTTCTTT. This translates into CASSRGTGPNTEAFF.

The chain combines TRBV13 with TRBJ2-3; no clear D gene. Between the trimmed V and J ends, which lost 1 base and 3 bases, there was a span of 2 bases. CDR3 length equals 12 residues. Germline V gives CDR1 PRHDT, CDR2 FYEKMQ (reference sequence). CDR3 loop: CASSLATDTQYF. CDR3 DNA: TGTGCCAGCAGCTTAGCGACAGATACGCAGTATTTT.

The chain has TRBV18 and TRBJ2-5; D is possibly TRBD2 (5 bases). The CDR3 runs to 12 residues. Trimming removed 6 bases from V and 6 bases from J, with 11 bases in between. CDR1 is KGHSH and CDR2 is LQKENI in the germline V gene. CDR3 region: CASSPEAKTQYF. The CDR3 coding sequence is TGTGCCAGCTCTCCGGAGGCAAAGACCCAGTACTTC.

The chain couples TRBV2 to TRBJ1-1; D may be TRBD1 (6 bases). This CDR3 region has 13 residues. Per germline, CDR1 SNHLY and CDR2 FYNNEI. The V and J ends lost 6 bases and 1 base respectively, with 9 bases between them. The CDR3 is CASRTGENTEAFF. The CDR3 region has the DNA TGTGCCAGCAGGACAGGTGAGAACACTGAAGCTTTCTTT.